This TCR beta chain is from a study of blood T cell repertoires in COVID-19. Sequencing used immunoSEQ multiplex PCR; TCRdb keeps in-frame clones, though not all of them. The table has 350,000 to 450,000 clones, about 86% seen once; the top ten hold roughly 6.6%. Sequencing used peripheral blood. This TCR was recovered from a woman aged 55-69 years with COVID-19, enrolled during active disease.

As DNA, the CDR3 is TGCAGCGTCAGGGGACAGGGAAACACTGAAGCTTTCTTT. Protein product: CSVRGQGNTEAFF. The chain employs TRBV29-1 and TRBJ1-1, with 9 positions matching TRBD1. Germline values: CDR1 SQVTM, CDR2 ANQGSEA. This CDR3 contains 13 residues. V was pared by 6 bases and J by 2 bases, with 4 bases of the junction left unmatched.